The sequence of this T cell receptor (beta chain) was determined in a study of PD-1 blockade in classical Hodgkin lymphoma. Time point indicated: cycle 4 day 1 (C4D1), after 6 weeks of nivolumab. No patient escaped relapse after autologous stem cell transplantation, and brentuximab vedotin exposure varied. Researchers pulled CD8+ T cells out of thawed PBMCs using magnetic negative selection. Best outcomes ranged across complete response, partial response and progressive disease. Whole-study findings and limits: Excluded were patients who started nivolumab under 1 year after ASCT, a group that had lower diversity. The CD4+ diversity rise by C4D1 was clearest in complete responders.

Clones were read by immunoSEQ multiplex PCR, and TCRdb kept only the in-frame ones, dropping some. The table lists a few thousand clones, more than 65% of them singletons. The length of the CDR3 is 14 residues. CDR1 and CDR2 from the germline V gene are ENHRY and SYGVKD. The V end was cut by 0 bases, the J end by 2 bases, with 8 bases between. Remarks on this clone: Its specificity is unknown.

The input for sequencing was CD8+ T cells from blood, taken before the fourth cycle of nivolumab. The clonotype comes from a human donor with classical Hodgkin lymphoma. The V call is TRBV10-3, the J call TRBJ2-7, with D unresolved. The chain's CDR3 is CAISESRLAYEQYF. Written as DNA, the CDR3 is TGTGCCATCAGTGAGTCGAGGCTCGCCTACGAGCAGTACTTC.